This T cell receptor (beta chain) was found in a study of breast tumors, draining lymph nodes, adjacent tissues. Germline V gene data show CDR1 as SGHAT and CDR2 as FQNNGV. V lost 5 bases and J 3 bases, leaving 15 bases between the germline ends. The CDR3 length is 15 residues. This clonotype was seen ten or more times. What it recognizes is unknown. Notes on the study in general: Compared with lymph nodes, tumors were less diverse; compared with nontumor tissue, more.

Breast cancer patients provided tissue from their axillary draining lymph nodes. TCRdb re-analysed the multiplex PCR reads in MiXCR, keeping a single row per CDR3 protein. The sample contains about 270,000 distinct CDR3 sequences, over 25% of which appear only once. The specimen sequenced was axillary lymph node tissue. The sequence was collected from a female donor with breast cancer. Some clones in this sample may be carry-over from other donors' samples. V usage is TRBV11-2 and J usage is TRBJ2-3, with D perhaps TRBD1 (6 bases). CDR3 region: CASSPTGFGTDTQYF. DNA for the CDR3: TGTGCCAGCAGCCCTACAGGGTTCGGGACAGATACGCAGTATTTT.